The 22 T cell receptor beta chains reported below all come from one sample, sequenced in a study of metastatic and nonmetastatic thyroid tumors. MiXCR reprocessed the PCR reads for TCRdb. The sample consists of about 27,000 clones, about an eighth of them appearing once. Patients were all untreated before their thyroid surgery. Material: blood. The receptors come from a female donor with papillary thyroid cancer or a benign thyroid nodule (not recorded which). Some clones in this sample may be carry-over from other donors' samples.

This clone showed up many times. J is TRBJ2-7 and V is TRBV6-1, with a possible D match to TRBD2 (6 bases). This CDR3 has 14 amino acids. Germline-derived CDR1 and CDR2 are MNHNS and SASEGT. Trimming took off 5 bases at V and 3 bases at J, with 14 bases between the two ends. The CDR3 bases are TGTGCCAGCAGTCCTCCGGGACTTAACTACGAGCAGTACTTC. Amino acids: CASSPPGLNYEQYF.

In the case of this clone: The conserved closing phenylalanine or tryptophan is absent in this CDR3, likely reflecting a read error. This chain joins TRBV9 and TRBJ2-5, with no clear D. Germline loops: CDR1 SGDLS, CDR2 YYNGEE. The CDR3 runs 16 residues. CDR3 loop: CVSSAGSAPYQETQYL. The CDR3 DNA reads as TGTGTCAGCAGCGCTGGTTCGGCCCCGTACCAAGAGACCCAGTACCTC.

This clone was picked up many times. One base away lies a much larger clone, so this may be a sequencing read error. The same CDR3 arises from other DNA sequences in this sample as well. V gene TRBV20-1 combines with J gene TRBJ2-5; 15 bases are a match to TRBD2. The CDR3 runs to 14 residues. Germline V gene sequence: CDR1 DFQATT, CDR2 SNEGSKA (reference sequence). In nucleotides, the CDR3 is TGCAGTGCTACGGGACTAGCGGGGGGAGAGACTCAGTACTTC. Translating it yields CSATGLAGGETQYF.

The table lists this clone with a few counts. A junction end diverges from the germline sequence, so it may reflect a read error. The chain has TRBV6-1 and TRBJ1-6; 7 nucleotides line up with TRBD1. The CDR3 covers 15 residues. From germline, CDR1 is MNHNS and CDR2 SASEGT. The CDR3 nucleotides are TGTGCCAGCAGTGGGACGGGACAGTGGGATTCACCACTCCACTTT. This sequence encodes CASSGTGQWDSPLHF.

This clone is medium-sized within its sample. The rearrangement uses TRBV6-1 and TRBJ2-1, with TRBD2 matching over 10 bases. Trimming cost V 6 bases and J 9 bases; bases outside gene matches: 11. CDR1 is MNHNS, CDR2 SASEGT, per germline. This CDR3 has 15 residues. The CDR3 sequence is CASRRQLASGSEQFF. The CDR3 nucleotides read TGTGCCAGCAGGCGACAACTTGCTAGCGGGAGTGAGCAGTTCTTC.

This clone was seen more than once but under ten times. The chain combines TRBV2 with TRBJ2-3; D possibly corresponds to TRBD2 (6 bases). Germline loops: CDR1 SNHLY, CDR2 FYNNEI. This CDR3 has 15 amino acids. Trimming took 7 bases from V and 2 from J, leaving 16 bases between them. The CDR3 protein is CASIKSGPITDTQYF. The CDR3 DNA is TGTGCCAGCATTAAGAGCGGGCCCATCACAGATACGCAGTATTTT.

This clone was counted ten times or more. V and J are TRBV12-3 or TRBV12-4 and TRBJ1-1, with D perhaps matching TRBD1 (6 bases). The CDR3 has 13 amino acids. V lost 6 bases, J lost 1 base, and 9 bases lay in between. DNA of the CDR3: TGTGCCAGCAGGGGGGGACAGAACACTGAAGCTTTCTTT. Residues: CASRGGQNTEAFF.

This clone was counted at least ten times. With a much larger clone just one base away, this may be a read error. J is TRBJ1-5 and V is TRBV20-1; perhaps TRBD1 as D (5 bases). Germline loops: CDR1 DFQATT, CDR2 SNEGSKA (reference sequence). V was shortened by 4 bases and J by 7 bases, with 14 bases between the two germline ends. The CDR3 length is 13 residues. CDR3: CSAILGGDQPQHF. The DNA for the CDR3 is TGCAGTGCTATATTGGGGGGTGACCAGCCCCAGCATTTT.

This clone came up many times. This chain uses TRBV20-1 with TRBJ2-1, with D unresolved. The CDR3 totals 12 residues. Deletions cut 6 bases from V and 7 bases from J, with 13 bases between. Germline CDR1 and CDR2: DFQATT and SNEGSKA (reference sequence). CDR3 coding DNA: TGCAGTGCACAAAGGTGGGAAAATGAGCAGTTCTTC. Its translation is CSAQRWENEQFF.

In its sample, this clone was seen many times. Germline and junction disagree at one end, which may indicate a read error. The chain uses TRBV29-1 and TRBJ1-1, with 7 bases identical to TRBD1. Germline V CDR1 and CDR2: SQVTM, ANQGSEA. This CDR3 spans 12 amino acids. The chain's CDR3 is CSVEDLGQMALF. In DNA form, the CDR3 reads TGCAGCGTTGAAGATTTGGGACAGATGGCTCTCTTT.

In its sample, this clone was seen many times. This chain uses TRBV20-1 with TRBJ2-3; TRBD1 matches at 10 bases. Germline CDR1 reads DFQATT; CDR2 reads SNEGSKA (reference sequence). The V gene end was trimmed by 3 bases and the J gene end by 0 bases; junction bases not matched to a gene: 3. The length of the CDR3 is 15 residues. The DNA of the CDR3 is TGCAGTGCTAGTAGACAGGGGGCTAGCACAGATACGCAGTATTTT. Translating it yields CSASRQGASTDTQYF.

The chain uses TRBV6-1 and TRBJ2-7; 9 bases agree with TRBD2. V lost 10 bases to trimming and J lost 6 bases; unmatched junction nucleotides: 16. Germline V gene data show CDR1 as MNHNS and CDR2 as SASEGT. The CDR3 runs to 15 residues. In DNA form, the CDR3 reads TGTGCCACCCTTTGGGAGTCGCGGGAGGGCCGCGAGCAGTACTTC. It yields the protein CATLWESREGREQYF.

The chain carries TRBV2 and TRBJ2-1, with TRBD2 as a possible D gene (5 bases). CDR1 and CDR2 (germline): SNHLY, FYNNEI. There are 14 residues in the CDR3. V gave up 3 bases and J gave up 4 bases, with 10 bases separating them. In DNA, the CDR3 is TGTGCCAGCAGTGACCCACGGGGATACAATGAGCAGTTCTTC. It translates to CASSDPRGYNEQFF.

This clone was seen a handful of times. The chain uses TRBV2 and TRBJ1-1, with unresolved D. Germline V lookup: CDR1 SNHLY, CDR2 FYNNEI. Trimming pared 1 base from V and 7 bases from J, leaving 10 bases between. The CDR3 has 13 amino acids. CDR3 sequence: CASSEDVDREAFF. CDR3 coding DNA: TGTGCCAGCAGTGAAGATGTAGACCGTGAAGCTTTCTTT.

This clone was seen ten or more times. CDR3 loop: CASSLVGGRVRWNEQFF. The DNA of the CDR3 is TGTGCCAGCAGCTTAGTGGGTGGGAGGGTCAGGTGGAATGAGCAGTTCTTC. V gene TRBV11-3 combines with J gene TRBJ2-1; TRBD2 agrees at 7 bases. The CDR3 is 17 amino acids. Germline loops: CDR1 SGHNT, CDR2 YENEEA. With 1 base clipped from V and 7 bases from J, the junction kept 13 bases outside the gene matches.

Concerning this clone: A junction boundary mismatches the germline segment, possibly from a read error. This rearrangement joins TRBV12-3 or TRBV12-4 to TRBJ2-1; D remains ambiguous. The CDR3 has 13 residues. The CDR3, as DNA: TGTGCCAGCAGCTTAGTTGGTTACAATGAGCAGTTCTTC. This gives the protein CASSLVGYNEQFF.

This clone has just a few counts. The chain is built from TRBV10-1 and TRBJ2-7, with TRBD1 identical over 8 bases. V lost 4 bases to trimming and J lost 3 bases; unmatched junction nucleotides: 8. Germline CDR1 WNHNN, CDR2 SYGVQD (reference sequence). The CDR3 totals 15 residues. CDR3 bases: TGCGCCAGCAGTGTGTCACGGGACAGGCACTACGAGCAGTACTTC. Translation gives CASSVSRDRHYEQYF.

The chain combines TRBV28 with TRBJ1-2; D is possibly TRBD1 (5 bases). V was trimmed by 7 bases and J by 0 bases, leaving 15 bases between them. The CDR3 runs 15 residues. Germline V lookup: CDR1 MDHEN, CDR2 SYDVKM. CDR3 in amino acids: CASISYDRPNYGYTF. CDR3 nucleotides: TGTGCCAGCATATCATACGACAGACCTAACTATGGCTACACCTTC.

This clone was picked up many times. In DNA form, the CDR3 reads TGTGCCAGCTCACCAAGAGGGCAGAGCTCCTACAATGAGCAGTTCTTC. Protein sequence: CASSPRGQSSYNEQFF. The chain recombines TRBV18 with TRBJ2-1, with D tentatively TRBD2 (5 bases). Germline V lookup: CDR1 KGHSH, CDR2 LQKENI. The CDR3 extends over 16 amino acids. V shed 2 bases and J shed 0 bases, with 11 bases lying between them.

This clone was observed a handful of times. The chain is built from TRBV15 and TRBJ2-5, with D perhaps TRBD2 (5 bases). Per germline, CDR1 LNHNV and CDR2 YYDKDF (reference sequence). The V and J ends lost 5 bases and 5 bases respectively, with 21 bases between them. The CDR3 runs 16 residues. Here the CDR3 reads CATSPQVFRGTETQYF. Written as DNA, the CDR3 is TGTGCCACCAGCCCCCAAGTTTTTCGGGGAACGGAGACCCAGTACTTC.

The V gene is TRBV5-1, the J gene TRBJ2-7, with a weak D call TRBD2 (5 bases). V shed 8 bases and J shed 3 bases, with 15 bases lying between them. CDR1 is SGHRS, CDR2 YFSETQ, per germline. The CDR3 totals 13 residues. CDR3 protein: CARGAGSGYEQYF. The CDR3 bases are TGCGCCAGAGGTGCCGGCAGCGGCTACGAGCAGTACTTC.

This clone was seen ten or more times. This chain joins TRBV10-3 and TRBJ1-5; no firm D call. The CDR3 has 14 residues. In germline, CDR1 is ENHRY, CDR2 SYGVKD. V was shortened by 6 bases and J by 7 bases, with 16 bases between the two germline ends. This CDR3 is CAIRDDGFGQPQHF. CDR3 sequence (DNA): TGTGCCATCAGGGACGACGGGTTCGGACAGCCCCAGCATTTT.